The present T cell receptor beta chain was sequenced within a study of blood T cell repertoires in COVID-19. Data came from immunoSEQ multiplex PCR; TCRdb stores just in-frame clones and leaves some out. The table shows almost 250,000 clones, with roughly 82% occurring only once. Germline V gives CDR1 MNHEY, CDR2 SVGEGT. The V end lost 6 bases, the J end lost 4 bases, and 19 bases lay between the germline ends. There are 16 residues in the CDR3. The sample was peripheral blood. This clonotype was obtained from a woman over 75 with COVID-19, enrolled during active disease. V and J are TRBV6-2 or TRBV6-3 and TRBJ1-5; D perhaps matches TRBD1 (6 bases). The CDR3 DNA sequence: TGTGCCAGCAGCTCGTCCGGACAGCTTGGGAATCAGCCCCAGCATTTT. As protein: CASSSSGQLGNQPQHF.